This T cell receptor beta chain came from a study of cytomegalovirus exposure and HLA in healthy donors. Looking at the study overall: Around 80 million unique TCR sequences came from HLA-typed donors in an early release. Whole-study results and caveats: More clonal expansion characterized HLA-associated TCR beta chains than equally common others in a later analysis. A later analysis reportedly found that, within productive TCRs, an Asian-associated ancestry cluster had fewer N-insertions than the mean observed across the 666 donors.

In the PCR, 60 Vbeta and 13 Jbeta primers were used. This table comes from immunoSEQ multiplex PCR, and its TCRdb copy is limited to in-frame clones, with some not included. The sample holds 100,000 to 150,000 clones, roughly a tenth seen once. Per the germline V gene, CDR1 is SGHVS and CDR2 is FNYEAQ. There are 15 residues in the CDR3. Trimming took off 6 bases at V and 6 bases at J, with 18 bases between the two ends. This clone was observed a few times. What it recognizes is unknown. The sequence was collected from a woman aged 18 to 35 in good health and CMV-seropositive. The sample comprised PBMCs. The J gene is TRBJ1-5, the V gene TRBV7-6; D might be TRBD1 (6 bases). CDR3 protein: CASSSEGEVGQPQHF. The CDR3, as DNA: TGTGCCAGCAGTTCAGAGGGGGAAGTAGGTCAGCCCCAGCATTTT.